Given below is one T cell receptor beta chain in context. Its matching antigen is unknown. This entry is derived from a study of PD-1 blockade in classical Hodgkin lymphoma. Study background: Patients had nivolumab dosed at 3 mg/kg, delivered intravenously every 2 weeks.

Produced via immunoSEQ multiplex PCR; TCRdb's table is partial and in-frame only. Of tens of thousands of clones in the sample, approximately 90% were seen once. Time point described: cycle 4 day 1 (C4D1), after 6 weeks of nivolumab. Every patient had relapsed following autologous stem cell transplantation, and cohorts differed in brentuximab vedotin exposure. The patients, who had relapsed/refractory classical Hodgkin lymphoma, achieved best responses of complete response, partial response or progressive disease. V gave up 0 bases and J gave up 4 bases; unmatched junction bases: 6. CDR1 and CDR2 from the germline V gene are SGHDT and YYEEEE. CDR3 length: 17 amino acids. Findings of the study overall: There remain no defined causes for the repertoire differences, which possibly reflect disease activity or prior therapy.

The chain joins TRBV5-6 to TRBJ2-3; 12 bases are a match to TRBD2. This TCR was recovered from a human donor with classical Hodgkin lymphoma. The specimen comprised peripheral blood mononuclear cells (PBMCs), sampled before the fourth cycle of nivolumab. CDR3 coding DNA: TGTGCCAGCAGCTTGGGCGTTCTAGCGGGGGGGGCAGATACGCAGTATTTT. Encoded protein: CASSLGVLAGGADTQYF.